This is a list of T cell receptor beta chains from one sample in a study of T cells in Graves' hyperthyroidism and ophthalmopathy. Via MiXCR, TCRdb re-called the multiplex PCR reads, giving one row per CDR3 protein. The table includes around 500,000 distinct CDR3 sequences, 14% detected once. The sequencing input was blood. These receptors were collected from a woman in her thirties or forties with Graves' hyperthyroidism. Each CDR3 is given with its conserved first and last residue. Fields, in order: CDR3 DNA, CDR3 protein, J gene, D gene, V gene, clone size. D genes are given only for firm matches. A row's size may be missing; if present it is once, few, many or a size class.

cdr3_nt: TGTGCCAGCAGTGAAGGTCTAGCGACAGAGACCCAGTACTTC
cdr3_aa: CASSEGLATETQYF
j_call: TRBJ2-5
d_call: .
v_call: TRBV6-1
clone_size: many

cdr3_nt: TGCGCCAGCAGCCCATTAGGGACCGGGACTGAAAAACTGTTTTTT
cdr3_aa: CASSPLGTGTEKLFF
j_call: TRBJ1-4
d_call: .
v_call: TRBV5-1
clone_size: .

cdr3_nt: TGTGCCAGCAGCCAACAACTAGCGGGACGATCCTCTGGGGCCAACGTCCTGACTTTC
cdr3_aa: CASSQQLAGRSSGANVLTF
j_call: TRBJ2-6
d_call: TRBD2
v_call: TRBV3-1
clone_size: many

cdr3_nt: TGTGCCAGCAGCAGATACGAAGGGACTAGCGGGACAGATACGCAGTATTTT
cdr3_aa: CASSRYEGTSGTDTQYF
j_call: TRBJ2-3
d_call: TRBD2
v_call: TRBV9
clone_size: .

cdr3_nt: TGTGCCAGCAGTGAAAATCGGGGACAGACCTACGAGCAGTACTTC
cdr3_aa: CASSENRGQTYEQYF
j_call: TRBJ2-7
d_call: TRBD1
v_call: TRBV2
clone_size: many

cdr3_nt: TGTGCCTACGGACTTACAGTCTACGAGCAGTACTTC
cdr3_aa: CAYGLTVYEQYF
j_call: TRBJ2-7
d_call: .
v_call: TRBV30
clone_size: few

cdr3_nt: TGTGCCAGCAGTTTCTTGGCCGGGAGGGCCCGTGGCACCGGGGAGCTGTTTTTT
cdr3_aa: CASSFLAGRARGTGELFF
j_call: TRBJ2-2
d_call: TRBD2
v_call: TRBV12-3/TRBV12-4
clone_size: many

cdr3_nt: TGTGCCACCTCGGACGGTAGCCATCGCTACGAGCAGTACTTC
cdr3_aa: CATSDGSHRYEQYF
j_call: TRBJ2-7
d_call: .
v_call: TRBV28
clone_size: many

cdr3_nt: TGTGCCTGGATTGCAGGGGTCCAAGAGACCCAGTACTTC
cdr3_aa: CAWIAGVQETQYF
j_call: TRBJ2-5
d_call: .
v_call: TRBV30
clone_size: many

cdr3_nt: TGCGCCAGCAGCTTGGGACAGGCGTACCAAGAGACCCAGTACTTC
cdr3_aa: CASSLGQAYQETQYF
j_call: TRBJ2-5
d_call: .
v_call: TRBV5-1
clone_size: many

cdr3_nt: TGTGCCAGCAGCACATCCCCGGAGGTAGAGCAGTACTTC
cdr3_aa: CASSTSPEVEQYF
j_call: TRBJ2-7
d_call: .
v_call: TRBV11-2
clone_size: many

cdr3_nt: TGTGCCAGCAGTGAAGAGCATCAGCCCCAGCATTTT
cdr3_aa: CASSEEHQPQHF
j_call: TRBJ1-5
d_call: .
v_call: TRBV28
clone_size: .

cdr3_nt: TGTGCCAGCAGCTTAGAGGTCGGGGAGCTGTTTTTT
cdr3_aa: CASSLEVGELFF
j_call: TRBJ2-2
d_call: .
v_call: TRBV11-2
clone_size: many

cdr3_nt: TGTGCCAGCAGCCGAGGGGGAGTAGGGCAAGAGACCCAGTACTTC
cdr3_aa: CASSRGGVGQETQYF
j_call: TRBJ2-5
d_call: .
v_call: TRBV5-6
clone_size: .

cdr3_nt: TGCGCCAGCAGCTTCAGAGGGGGGGAGTTTGATGAGCAGTTCTTC
cdr3_aa: CASSFRGGEFDEQFF
j_call: TRBJ2-1
d_call: .
v_call: TRBV5-1
clone_size: many

cdr3_nt: TGTGCCATCAGTAACTCCGTCGAGCAGTACTTC
cdr3_aa: CAISNSVEQYF
j_call: TRBJ2-7
d_call: .
v_call: TRBV10-3
clone_size: few

cdr3_nt: TGTGCCAGCAGCATGACAGTCAACGATTCACCCCTCCACTTT
cdr3_aa: CASSMTVNDSPLHF
j_call: TRBJ1-6
d_call: .
v_call: TRBV13
clone_size: many

cdr3_nt: TGTGCCAGTGTTGGTGGACAGGGTTACAATGAGCAGTTCTTC
cdr3_aa: CASVGGQGYNEQFF
j_call: TRBJ2-1
d_call: TRBD1
v_call: TRBV19
clone_size: .

cdr3_nt: TGTGCCAGCAGCTCCGGGGCTACTAATGAAAAACTGTTTTTT
cdr3_aa: CASSSGATNEKLFF
j_call: TRBJ1-4
d_call: .
v_call: TRBV7-9
clone_size: many

cdr3_nt: TGCAGTGCTAGAGGGGTCGGGACAGATACGCAGTATTTT
cdr3_aa: CSARGVGTDTQYF
j_call: TRBJ2-3
d_call: .
v_call: TRBV20-1
clone_size: .